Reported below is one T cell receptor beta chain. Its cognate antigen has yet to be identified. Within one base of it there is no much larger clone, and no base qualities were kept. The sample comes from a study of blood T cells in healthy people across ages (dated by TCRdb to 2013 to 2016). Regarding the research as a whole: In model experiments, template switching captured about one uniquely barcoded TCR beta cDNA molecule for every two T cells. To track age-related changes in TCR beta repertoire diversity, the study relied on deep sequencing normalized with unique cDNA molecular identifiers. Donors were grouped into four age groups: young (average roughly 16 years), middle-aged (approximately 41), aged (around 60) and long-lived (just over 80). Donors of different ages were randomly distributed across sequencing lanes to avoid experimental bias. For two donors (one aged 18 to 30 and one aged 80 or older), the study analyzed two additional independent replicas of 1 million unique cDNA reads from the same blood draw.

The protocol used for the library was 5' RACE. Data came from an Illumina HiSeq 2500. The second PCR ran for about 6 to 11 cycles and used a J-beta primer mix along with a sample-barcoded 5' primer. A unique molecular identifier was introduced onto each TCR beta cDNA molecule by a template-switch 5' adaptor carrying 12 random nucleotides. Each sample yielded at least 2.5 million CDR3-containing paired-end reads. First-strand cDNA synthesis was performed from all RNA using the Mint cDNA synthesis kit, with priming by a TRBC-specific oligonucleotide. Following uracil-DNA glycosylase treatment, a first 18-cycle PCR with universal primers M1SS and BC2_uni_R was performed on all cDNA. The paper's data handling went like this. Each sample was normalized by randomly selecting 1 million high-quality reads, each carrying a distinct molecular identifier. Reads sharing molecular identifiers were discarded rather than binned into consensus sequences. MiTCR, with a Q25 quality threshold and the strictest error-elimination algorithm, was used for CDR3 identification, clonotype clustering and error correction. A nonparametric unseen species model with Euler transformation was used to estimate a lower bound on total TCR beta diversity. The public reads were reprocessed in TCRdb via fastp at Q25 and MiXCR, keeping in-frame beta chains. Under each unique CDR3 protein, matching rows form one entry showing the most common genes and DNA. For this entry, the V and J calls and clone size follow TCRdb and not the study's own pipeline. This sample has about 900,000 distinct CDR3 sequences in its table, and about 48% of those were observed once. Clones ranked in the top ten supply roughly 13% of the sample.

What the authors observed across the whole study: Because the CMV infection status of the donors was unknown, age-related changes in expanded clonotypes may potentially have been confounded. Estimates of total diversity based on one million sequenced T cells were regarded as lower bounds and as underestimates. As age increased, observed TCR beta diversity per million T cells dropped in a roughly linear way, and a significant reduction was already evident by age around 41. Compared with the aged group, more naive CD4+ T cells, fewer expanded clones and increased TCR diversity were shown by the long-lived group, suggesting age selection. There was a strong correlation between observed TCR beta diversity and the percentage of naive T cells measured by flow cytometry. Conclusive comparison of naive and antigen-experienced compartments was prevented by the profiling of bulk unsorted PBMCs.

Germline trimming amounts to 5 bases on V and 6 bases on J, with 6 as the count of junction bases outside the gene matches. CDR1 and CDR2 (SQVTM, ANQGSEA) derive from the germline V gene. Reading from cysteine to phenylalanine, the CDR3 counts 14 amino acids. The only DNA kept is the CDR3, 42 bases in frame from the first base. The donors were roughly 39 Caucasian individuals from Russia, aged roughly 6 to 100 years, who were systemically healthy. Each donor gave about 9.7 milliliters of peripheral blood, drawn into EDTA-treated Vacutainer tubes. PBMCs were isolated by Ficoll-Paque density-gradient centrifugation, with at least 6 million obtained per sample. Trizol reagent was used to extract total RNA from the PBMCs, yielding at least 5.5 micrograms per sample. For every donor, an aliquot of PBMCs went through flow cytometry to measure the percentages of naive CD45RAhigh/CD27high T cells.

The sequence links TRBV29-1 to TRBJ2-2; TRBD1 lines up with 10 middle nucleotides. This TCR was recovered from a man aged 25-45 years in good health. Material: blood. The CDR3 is CSVRTGGDAGELFF. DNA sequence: TGCAGCGTTAGGACAGGGGGAGACGCCGGGGAGCTGTTTTTT.